Below are 19 T cell receptor beta chains sequenced from a single sample in a study of blood T cells in healthy people across ages. Through a sample-barcoded 5' primer and a J-beta primer mix, a second PCR was run for roughly 6 to 12 cycles. Each CDR3 protein is one row after TCRdb ran MiXCR on the 5' RACE reads. The repertoire holds 2 million or so distinct CDR3 sequences, with just under 50% as singletons. The sequencing sample was made of blood. The source is a woman aged 40-49 years in good health.

This chain joins TRBV3-1 and TRBJ2-5, with 8 bases identical to TRBD2. With 0 bases clipped from V and 1 base from J, the junction kept 10 bases outside the gene matches. The CDR3 sequence is 18 residues long. CDR1 is LGHDT, CDR2 YNNKEL, per germline (reference sequence). This CDR3 is CASSQERAGALTQETQYF. CDR3 sequence (DNA): TGTGCCAGCAGCCAAGAGAGAGCGGGGGCCCTGACCCAAGAGACCCAGTACTTC.

This clonotype was found a few times. The V call is TRBV7-9, the J call TRBJ2-5; D could derive from TRBD1 or TRBD2 (6 bases each). The CDR3 covers 15 residues. The V end lost 5 bases, the J end lost 0 bases, and 13 bases lay between the germline ends. Germline CDR1 SEHNR, CDR2 FQNEAQ (reference sequence). CDR3 nucleotides: TGTGCCAGCAGCCCTCCGGGGGCCCACCAAGAGACCCAGTACTTC. Translation gives CASSPPGAHQETQYF.

The DNA for the CDR3 is TGTGCCAGCAGTCCGCTCAGCGGAGTACCTAATTCACCCCTCCACTTT. Protein: CASSPLSGVPNSPLHF. This chain links TRBV27 with TRBJ1-6; D remains ambiguous. CDR3 length: 16 amino acids. The germline V and J ends were trimmed by 5 bases and 6 bases, with 17 bases remaining between them. Germline V CDR1 and CDR2: MNHEY, SMNVEV (reference sequence).

There are a few counts of this clonotype. The rearrangement links TRBV15 to TRBJ2-5; the D gene is possibly TRBD1 (6 bases). CDR3 size: 16 residues. V was shortened by 3 bases and J by 4 bases, with 18 bases between the two germline ends. The V gene's germline CDR1 is LNHNV and CDR2 YYDKDF (reference sequence). The CDR3 spells CATSSTPTGKGETQYF. In nucleotides, the CDR3 is TGTGCCACCAGCAGCACCCCAACAGGGAAGGGAGAGACCCAGTACTTC.

Here the CDR3 reads CASVPGQPLVQYF. The CDR3 DNA reads TGTGCCAGCGTTCCGGGGCAGCCTCTTGTCCAGTACTTC. V usage is TRBV6-1 and J usage is TRBJ2-5; D tentatively reads TRBD1 or TRBD2 (5 bases each). This CDR3 spans 13 amino acids. Looked up from germline, CDR1 is MNHNS and CDR2 is SASEGT. V was clipped by 8 bases and J by 10 bases, with 20 bases between them.

This clonotype was seen just once. V is TRBV28 and J is TRBJ2-3; 7 bases line up with TRBD2. The CDR3 totals 17 residues. CDR1 and CDR2 from the germline V gene are MDHEN and SYDVKM. The V and J ends lost 2 bases and 1 base, in that order; junction bases with no gene match: 9. For the CDR3, the DNA is TGTGCCAGCAGTTTACGACTAGCTTTCAGAGGCACAGATACGCAGTATTTT. Translation: CASSLRLAFRGTDTQYF. Complete variable domain (other parts from reference TRBV28 and TRBJ2-3): DVKVTQSSRYLVKRTGEKVFLECVQDMDHENMFWYRQDPGLGLRLIYFSYDVKMKEKGDIPEGYSVSREKKERFSLILESASTNQTSMYLCASSLRLAFRGTDTQYFGPGTRLTVL.

This chain joins TRBV5-1 and TRBJ1-2, with D tentatively TRBD1 (6 bases). V was shortened by 4 bases and J by 6 bases, with 19 bases between the two germline ends. CDR1 SGHRS and CDR2 YFSETQ come from the germline V gene. CDR3 length: 15 amino acids. In nucleotides, the CDR3 is TGCGCCAGCAGCGCTCATGTGGGGGCGGAGGATGGCTACACCTTC. Its protein product is CASSAHVGAEDGYTF.

V gene TRBV7-3 combines with J gene TRBJ2-1; 14 bases align to TRBD2. In germline, CDR1 is SGHTA, CDR2 FQGTGA. V lost 2 bases to trimming and J lost 6 bases; unmatched junction nucleotides: 6. There are 17 residues in the CDR3. This chain's CDR3 is CASSLAGTSGGANEQFF. CDR3 bases: TGTGCCAGCAGCTTAGCCGGGACTAGCGGGGGAGCCAATGAGCAGTTCTTC.

The chain has TRBV7-3 and TRBJ2-3, with TRBD1 as a possible D gene (8 bases). This CDR3 has 15 amino acids. Looked up from germline, CDR1 is SGHTA and CDR2 is FQGTGA. The V gene lost 6 bases and the J gene lost 4 bases, with 17 bases spanning the gap. The CDR3 is CASSLQGGEADTQYF. In nucleotides, the CDR3 is TGTGCCAGCAGTTTACAGGGGGGGGAGGCAGATACGCAGTATTTT.

The chain joins TRBV20-1 to TRBJ2-5, with D possibly called TRBD1 or TRBD2 (5 bases each). This CDR3 has 14 amino acids. The germline V gene encodes CDR1 DFQATT and CDR2 SNEGSKA (reference sequence). Between the trimmed V and J ends, which lost 0 bases and 0 bases, there was a span of 8 bases. The CDR3 loop reads CSARDEGYQETQYF. CDR3 sequence (DNA): TGCAGTGCTAGAGATGAGGGGTACCAAGAGACCCAGTACTTC.

A few counts support this clonotype. The chain uses TRBV5-1 and TRBJ2-1; maybe TRBD2 (6 bases). This CDR3 contains 18 residues. Between the trimmed V and J ends, which lost 4 bases and 0 bases, there was a span of 20 bases. Germline CDR1 SGHRS, CDR2 YFSETQ. CDR3 protein: CASSPNLPGVSSYNEQFF. CDR3 coding DNA: TGCGCCAGCAGCCCAAATCTGCCGGGGGTGAGCTCCTACAATGAGCAGTTCTTC.

This clonotype appeared a single time. The rearrangement joins TRBV20-1 to TRBJ2-1, with TRBD2 matching over 7 bases. The assigned J gene may be wrong: the sequence end matches TRBJ2-7 better. The germline gives CDR1 DFQATT, CDR2 SNEGSKA (reference sequence). CDR3 length equals 15 residues. CDR3 nucleotides: TGCAGTGCTTCGGATCTAGCGGTGCCTTACAATGAGCAGTACTTC. Translated: CSASDLAVPYNEQYF.

The J gene is TRBJ2-5, the V gene TRBV25-1, with a possible D match to TRBD2 (6 bases). The ends were cut back, 1 base at V and 5 bases at J, with 11 bases in the middle. CDR1 is MGHDK, CDR2 SYGVNS, per germline. The CDR3 covers 14 residues. The DNA for the CDR3 is TGTGCCAGCAGTGAATGTGGCGGGAAGGAGACCCAGTACTTC. Its protein is CASSECGGKETQYF. The whole variable domain, filled in from reference TRBV25-1 and TRBJ2-5, reads EADIYQTPRYLVIGTGKKITLECSQTMGHDKMYWYQQDPGMELHLIHYSYGVNSTEKGDLSSESTVSRIRTEHFPLTLESARPSHTSQYLCASSECGGKETQYFGPGTRLLVL.

The J gene is TRBJ2-4, the V gene TRBV3-1; D might be TRBD1 (5 bases). The end of the DNA fits TRBJ2-7 better, so the J call may be wrong. Germline-derived CDR1 and CDR2 are LGHDT and YNNKEL (reference sequence). The CDR3 spans 12 residues. Here the CDR3 DNA reads TGTGCCAGCAGGCGATCAGGGTACGAGCAGTACTTC. It translates to CASRRSGYEQYF.

This clonotype was picked up a small number of times. This chain connects TRBV20-1 to TRBJ2-3, with 8 bases identical to TRBD2. Germline CDR1 reads DFQATT; CDR2 reads SNEGSKA (reference sequence). The CDR3 loop spans 18 amino acids. Unmatched junction bases numbered 20, after V lost 5 bases and J lost 4 bases. This CDR3 is CSAAGPSPLAVSPDTQYF. The CDR3 DNA is TGCAGTGCTGCCGGCCCATCCCCACTAGCGGTCTCGCCAGATACGCAGTATTTT.

Ten or more counts support this clonotype. The genes are TRBV5-1 and TRBJ2-5; D uncertain. Germline CDR1 reads SGHRS; CDR2 reads YFSETQ. This CDR3 region has 13 residues. The V gene lost 0 bases and the J gene lost 4 bases, with 7 bases spanning the gap. CDR3 sequence: CASSLEFRETQYF. CDR3 nucleotides: TGCGCCAGCAGCTTGGAATTCCGAGAGACCCAGTACTTC.

This clonotype has more than one count but fewer than ten. The chain uses TRBV20-1 and TRBJ1-2, with D possibly TRBD1 on 6 matching bases. Germline assignment: CDR1 DFQATT and CDR2 SNEGSKA (reference sequence). V lost 4 bases and J 7 bases, leaving 16 bases between the germline ends. This CDR3 is 13 amino acids long. CDR3 amino acids: CSATTGGAGGYTF. The CDR3, as DNA: TGCAGTGCTACCACTGGGGGGGCGGGTGGCTACACCTTC.

The chain couples TRBV20-1 to TRBJ2-4, with D possibly being TRBD2 (6 bases). V was clipped by 5 bases and J by 0 bases, with 14 bases between them. The CDR3 has 15 amino acids. In germline, CDR1 is DFQATT, CDR2 SNEGSKA (reference sequence). The CDR3 sequence is CSAPFGGLAKNIQYF. The CDR3 region has the DNA TGCAGTGCTCCTTTCGGAGGGCTAGCCAAAAACATTCAGTACTTC.

With regard to this clonotype: One base away lies a much larger clone, so this may be a sequencing read error. The rearrangement links TRBV4-3 to TRBJ2-7, with 9 bases identical to TRBD2. In germline, CDR1 is LGHNA, CDR2 YSLEER. There are 15 residues in the CDR3. This chain's CDR3 is CASSPRRGGSCEQYF. The DNA for the CDR3 is TGCGCCAGCAGCCCCCGGCGGGGGGGATCCTGCGAGCAGTACTTC.